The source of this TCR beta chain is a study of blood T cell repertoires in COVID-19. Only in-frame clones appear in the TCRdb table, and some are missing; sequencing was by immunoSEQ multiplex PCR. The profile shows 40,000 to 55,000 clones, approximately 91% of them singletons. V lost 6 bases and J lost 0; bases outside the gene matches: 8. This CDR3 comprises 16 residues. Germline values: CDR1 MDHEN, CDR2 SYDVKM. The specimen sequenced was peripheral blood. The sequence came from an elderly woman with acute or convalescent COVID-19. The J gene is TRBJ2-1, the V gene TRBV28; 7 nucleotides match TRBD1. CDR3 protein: CASSLQGSSSYNEQFF. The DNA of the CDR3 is TGTGCCAGCAGCTTACAGGGGTCGAGCTCCTACAATGAGCAGTTCTTC.